This entry lists 15 T cell receptor beta chains sequenced from one sample in a study of T cells in Graves' hyperthyroidism and ophthalmopathy. Amplified TCR beta CDR3 regions came from RNA transcripts. An initial round of RT-PCR targeting the TCR CDR3 relied on the HTBI primer set. TCRdb redid the calling of the multiplex PCR reads with MiXCR, one entry per CDR3 protein. The sample lists 600,000 to 750,000 distinct CDR3 sequences; approximately 15% were seen once. The sample taken for sequencing was blood. These receptors originate from a man aged 50 to 59 with Graves' hyperthyroidism.

The sample holds many counts of this clonotype. The chain carries TRBV20-1 and TRBJ2-7; 12 bases are shared with TRBD2. V lost 6 bases and J lost 4; bases outside the gene matches: 4. Per the germline V gene, CDR1 is DFQATT and CDR2 is SNEGSKA (reference sequence). The length of the CDR3 is 13 residues. The CDR3 sequence: CSAATSGSYEQYF. The CDR3 nucleotides are TGCAGTGCCGCGACTAGCGGGAGTTACGAGCAGTACTTC.

V and J are TRBV19 and TRBJ1-2; no clear D. This CDR3 comprises 13 residues. Trimming took 5 bases from V and 4 from J, leaving 11 bases between them. The germline V gene has CDR1 LNHDA and CDR2 SQIVND (reference sequence). CDR3 in DNA: TGTGCCAGTAGTCCGACATCCAGCTATGGCTACACCTTC. It is translated as CASSPTSSYGYTF.

This clonotype was observed once. The rearrangement links TRBV2 to TRBJ1-5; D call uncertain. CDR3 size: 13 residues. Germline CDR1 SNHLY, CDR2 FYNNEI. V was pared by 7 bases and J by 6 bases, with 13 bases between. The chain's CDR3 is CASTDEFSQPQHF. The CDR3, as DNA: TGTGCCAGCACCGACGAATTTAGTCAGCCCCAGCATTTT.

The rearrangement uses TRBV18 and TRBJ1-2, with D unresolved. The germline V gene has CDR1 KGHSH and CDR2 LQKENI. Trimming removed 1 base at V and 5 bases at J, with 8 bases between. The CDR3 loop spans 13 amino acids. DNA for the CDR3: TGTGCCAGCTCACCACGGAGGGATTATGGCTACACCTTC. Its translation is CASSPRRDYGYTF.

This clonotype was seen repeatedly, ten times or more. The chain is built from TRBV12-3 or TRBV12-4 and TRBJ1-5; 10 positions match TRBD1. The CDR3 runs to 16 residues. Losses at the gene ends were 10 bases for V and 0 bases for J; bases not matched to a gene: 9. CDR3 loop: CANPGQGMYSNQPQHF. The CDR3 DNA reads as TGTGCCAACCCGGGACAGGGGATGTATAGCAATCAGCCCCAGCATTTT.

This clonotype was seen more than once but under ten times. The chain couples TRBV20-1 to TRBJ2-1, with D possibly matching TRBD2 (5 bases). The CDR3 is made up of 16 amino acids. Germline lookup yields CDR1 DFQATT and CDR2 SNEGSKA (reference sequence). The V gene lost 0 bases and the J gene lost 6 bases, with 18 bases spanning the gap. DNA for the CDR3: TGCAGTGCTAGAGATCTCGAGGGTGGCCTCGTCAATGAGCAGTTCTTC. Its protein product is CSARDLEGGLVNEQFF.

This clonotype was detected a few times. The gene calls are TRBV9 and TRBJ2-7; TRBD2 is a possible D gene (6 bases). The germline V gene has CDR1 SGDLS and CDR2 YYNGEE. Between the trimmed V and J ends, which lost 4 bases and 5 bases, there was a span of 19 bases. This CDR3 contains 15 residues. This chain's CDR3 is CASSSQGLPNDEQYF. The CDR3 DNA reads TGTGCCAGCAGCTCTCAGGGACTTCCAAACGACGAGCAGTACTTC.

Many counts were recorded for this clonotype. The genes are TRBV3-1 and TRBJ2-1; 9 nucleotides align to TRBD2. The CDR3 has 14 residues. Germline assignment: CDR1 LGHDT and CDR2 YNNKEL (reference sequence). J gave up 9 bases and V 1 base, and 4 bases lay outside the gene matches. The CDR3 region is CASSQVGGRGEQFF. The CDR3 bases are TGTGCCAGCAGCCAAGTCGGCGGGAGGGGTGAGCAGTTCTTC.

This clonotype was seen many times. The chain combines TRBV28 with TRBJ1-6; D not certain. V lost 5 bases and J 5 bases, leaving 7 bases between the germline ends. The CDR3 has 13 residues. From germline, CDR1 is MDHEN and CDR2 SYDVKM. In DNA, the CDR3 is TGTGCCAGCAGTGACATGCATAATTCACCCCTCCACTTT. Its translation: CASSDMHNSPLHF.

The chain couples TRBV28 to TRBJ2-7, with D tentatively TRBD1 or TRBD2 (5 bases each). The germline V and J ends were trimmed by 7 bases and 4 bases, with 26 bases remaining between them. This CDR3 is 17 amino acids long. Germline loops: CDR1 MDHEN, CDR2 SYDVKM. The CDR3 nucleotides are TGTGCCAGCAATATACCGGGCATAGGGGACGCTGCTTACGAGCAGTACTTC. Translating it yields CASNIPGIGDAAYEQYF.

This clonotype was detected a few times. The V gene is TRBV18, the J gene TRBJ2-1; 12 positions agree with TRBD2. This CDR3 comprises 19 residues. Germline CDR1 KGHSH, CDR2 LQKENI. V was clipped by 4 bases and J by 0 bases; unmatched bases: 10. The CDR3 region has the DNA TGTGCCAGCTCACGCGAATCTACTAGCGGGAGGAGCTCCTACAATGAGCAGTTCTTC. As protein: CASSRESTSGRSSYNEQFF. Supplemented by reference TRBV18 and TRBJ2-1, the full variable domain reads NAGVMQNPRHLVRRRGQEARLRCSPMKGHSHVYWYRQLPEEGLKFMVYLQKENIIDESGMPKERFSAEFPKEGPSILRIQQVVRGDSAAYFCASSRESTSGRSSYNEQFFGPGTRLTVL.

Worth noting for this clonotype: A much more abundant neighbour one base away suggests this may be a read error. The chain recombines TRBV5-4 with TRBJ2-1; the D is unclear. Near its end, the DNA agrees better with TRBJ2-7, so the J call may be wrong. The CDR3 length is 13 residues. Germline V gene sequence: CDR1 SGHNT, CDR2 YYREEE (reference sequence). The CDR3 DNA reads as TGTGCCAGCAGCTTGGACACTTACAATGAGCAGTACTTC. The encoded protein is CASSLDTYNEQYF.

This clonotype was found many times. The gene calls are TRBV7-2 and TRBJ1-2, with D tentatively TRBD1 (6 bases). There are 15 residues in the CDR3. Trimming cost V 5 bases and J 0 bases, with 13 bases left between them. The V gene's germline CDR1 is SGHTA and CDR2 FQGNSA. In DNA form, the CDR3 reads TGTGCCAGCAGCCAATCAGGGGAGGCTAACTATGGCTACACCTTC. As protein: CASSQSGEANYGYTF.

There are many counts of this clonotype. This chain uses TRBV6-1 with TRBJ1-5; D gene uncertain. V lost 2 bases to trimming and J lost 0 bases, with 8 bases between them. The CDR3 spans 15 residues. Germline V CDR1 and CDR2: MNHNS, SASEGT. The chain's CDR3 is CASSERSYSNQPQHF. Written as DNA, the CDR3 is TGTGCCAGCAGTGAACGCAGTTATAGCAATCAGCCCCAGCATTTT.

This clonotype was observed at least ten times. In DNA form, the CDR3 reads TGTGCCAGCTCACCCGACAGGTCCTACGAGCAGTACTTC. Its translation: CASSPDRSYEQYF. The V and J genes are TRBV18 and TRBJ2-7, with D possibly TRBD1 on 6 matching bases. V was cut by 3 bases and J by 1 base, with 7 bases left in between. Germline values: CDR1 KGHSH, CDR2 LQKENI. CDR3 length: 13 amino acids.